A single count supports the clone carrying this T cell receptor beta chain. No antigen is known for it. The data are from a study of shared clonotypes between healthy human individuals. The wider study: With ages of 18 to 49, the donors were two women and three men. For every donor, three CD4 naive, three CD4 memory, two CD8 naive and one CD8 memory plates were used. The study, taken as a whole, reports: All-four-donor shared clonotypes had higher generation probabilities than non-shared clonotypes did. Despite large depth, rarefaction showed incomplete sorted-subset sequencing.

Measured with immunoSEQ multiplex PCR; TCRdb has only the in-frame clones, and not every one. Among some 360,000 clones, around 70% were seen once, and the ten largest hold about 10%. CDR1 KGHSH and CDR2 LQKENI come from the germline V gene. V shed 3 bases and J shed 1 base, with 11 bases lying between them. This CDR3 has 15 amino acids. The chain recombines TRBV18 with TRBJ2-3, with a possible D match to TRBD2 (6 bases). This receptor was taken from a man under 40 in good health. Sequences were obtained from memory CD4+ T cells sorted from blood. Subset: CD45RA-negative fraction. The CDR3 DNA reads as TGTGCCAGCTCACCGTGGGACTCAGGCACAGATACGCAGTATTTT. Its translation is CASSPWDSGTDTQYF.